The T cell receptor (beta chain) under discussion was sequenced for a study of CD8+ T cells in alopecia areata. Overall study: Twice daily, treated patients received 5 to 10 mg of oral tofacitinib. Once tofacitinib had been taken for 6 to 18 months, 6 months off drug followed. The authors scored treated patients' severity by affected scalp percentage.

RNA was isolated and reverse transcribed to cDNA, the sequencing template. Measured with immunoSEQ multiplex PCR; TCRdb has only the in-frame clones, and not every one. Of some 100,000 clones listed, roughly three fifths were seen once; the top ten hold around 17%. Treatment given: oral pan-JAK inhibitor, 5-10 mg twice daily. As part of sample collection, lesional scalp punch biopsies and peripheral blood were taken from alopecia areata patients. This CDR3 has 12 amino acids. Per the germline V gene, CDR1 is GTSNPN and CDR2 is SVGIG (reference sequence). The germline V and J ends were trimmed by 2 bases and 8 bases, with 12 bases remaining between them.

The rearrangement uses TRBV30 and TRBJ1-2; D remains ambiguous. The specimen comprised CD8+ T cells sorted from blood, sampled at roughly week 58, from a patient treated with tofacitinib. The TCR comes from a human donor with alopecia areata. As DNA, the CDR3 is TGTGCCTGGAGTAGTGGCTCCGGCGGCTACACCTTC. Its protein is CAWSSGSGGYTF.